The text below deals with one TCR beta chain. The antigen this receptor binds is unknown. No base qualities exist here, and no much larger clone lies one base off it. These data belong to a study of blood T cell repertoires in COVID-19 (dated by TCRdb to 2019 to 2021). For the study in its entirety: Collaborator samples came from the United States, Italy and Spain and covered acute and convalescent phases of COVID-19. The prospective study material was composed of cDNA or gDNA derived from T cells, B-cell-depleted T cells, or PBMCs. Subjects who had been exposed to COVID-19, were actively infected with it, or had recovered from it provided the deeply sampled blood TCRbeta repertoires that made up the dataset. The repertoires were released in a freely available public database meant as a resource for research on the immune response to SARS-CoV-2. Samples came from the ongoing ImmuneRACE study (first 160 participants) plus 1,254 subjects from 6 global collaborators. The sample metadata nearly always contained a de-identified subject ID, COVID-19 status, age in years and sex. Where available, HLA class I and class II types were taken from metadata supplied by the sample provider and were not determined by assay-based typing. Results the study describes overall, beyond this receptor: The quantity of clinical and demographic metadata differed by source and by participant and was supplied without curation.

In the prospective study, participants were about 18 to 89 years old, resided in approximately 22 geographic areas of the United States, and were enrolled through a virtual design. In the prospective study, participants were assigned to cohorts based on the clinical history participants reported in a screening survey and a study questionnaire. ImmuneRACE Cohort 3 recovered participants were defined by two consecutive negative NP/OP PCR tests, healthcare professional clearance, or symptom resolution. Mobile phlebotomists in the prospective study collected whole blood, serum and a nasopharyngeal or oropharyngeal swab from every participant. Participants in the prospective study had the option to provide additional blood draws and questionnaires over a roughly two-month period. Prospective study blood samples were shipped either frozen or at room temperature before DNA extraction. TCRbeta CDR3 regions were amplified from genomic DNA using the immunoSEQ Assay, a bias-controlled multiplex PCR. Per the original workflow: The number of nucleated cells in each sample was estimated from the amplification of reference gene primers within the assay. Sequence reads were collapsed and filtered to measure the absolute abundance of every unique TCRbeta CDR3 rearrangement. For each sample, productive Simpson clonality was calculated as the square root of Simpson's diversity index across productive rearrangements. Not all clones reach the TCRdb copy of this immuneACCESS table, which keeps in-frame sequences only. Checked studies attribute under half of the gap to unresolved V genes and leave the rest unexplained. The D gene and trimming were derived from the DNA, and the V and J assignments and clone size from that table. Within this sample are about 180,000 clones, with almost 80% of them counted one time only. Together, the top ten hold 17% of the sample.

V is cut by 3 bases and J by 2 bases, and the space between the germline ends is 19 bases. The CDR3 goes from the cysteine to the phenylalanine over 17 residues. Only the CDR3 DNA stays, 51 bases, in frame from base 1. CDR1 SGHRS and CDR2 YFSETQ were looked up in the germline V gene. Sequenced material: PBMCs or T cells enriched from blood (not recorded which). Recombination joined TRBV5-1 with TRBJ2-3; no D gene is confidently identified. This TCR was recovered from a woman aged 45 to 65 who had recovered from COVID-19. In nucleotide form, the sequence is TGCGCCAGCAGCTCCATAGGAGACGAAACTCACACAGATACGCAGTATTTT. This codes for CASSSIGDETHTDTQYF.